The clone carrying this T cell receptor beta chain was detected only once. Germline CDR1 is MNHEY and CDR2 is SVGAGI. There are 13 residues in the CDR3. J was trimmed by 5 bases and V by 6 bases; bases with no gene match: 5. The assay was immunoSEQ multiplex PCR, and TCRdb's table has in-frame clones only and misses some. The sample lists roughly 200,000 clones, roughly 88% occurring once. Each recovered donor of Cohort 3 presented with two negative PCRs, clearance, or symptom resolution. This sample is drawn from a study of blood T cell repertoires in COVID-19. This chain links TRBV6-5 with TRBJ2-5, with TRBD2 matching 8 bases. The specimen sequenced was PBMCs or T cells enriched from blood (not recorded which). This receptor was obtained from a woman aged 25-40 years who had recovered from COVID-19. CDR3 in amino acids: CASSLGLVETQYF. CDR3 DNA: TGTGCCAGCAGCCTGGGACTAGTGGAGACCCAGTACTTC.